One and the same sample provided the 28 T cell receptor beta chains below, sequenced in a study of cytomegalovirus exposure and HLA in healthy donors. In the PCR, 60 Vbeta and 13 Jbeta primers were used. Repertoires were generated with immunoSEQ multiplex PCR, while TCRdb's copy carries only in-frame clones and drops some. The profile covers about 60,000 clones, with 80% appearing a single time and roughly 5.7% taken by the ten largest. The sequencing sample was made of PBMCs. The receptors shown here come from a male donor in good health and CMV-seronegative.

The chain joins TRBV7-3 to TRBJ2-1, with D possibly being TRBD1 (6 bases). V dropped 1 base and J dropped 12 bases, with 13 bases sitting between them. Germline assignment: CDR1 SGHTA and CDR2 FQGTGA. This CDR3 comprises 13 residues. The CDR3 loop reads CASSLKGQGWQFF. In DNA form, the CDR3 reads TGTGCCAGCAGCTTAAAGGGGCAGGGGTGGCAGTTCTTC.

A few counts support this clone. V and J are TRBV5-6 and TRBJ2-3, with TRBD2 matching 11 bases. The CDR3 length is 18 residues. The germline CDR1 and CDR2 sequences are SGHDT and YYEEEE. V trimming: 0 bases; J trimming: 6 bases; junction bases outside the gene matches: 12. CDR3 bases: TGTGCCAGCAGCTTGGAGGGTAGCGGGGGGGCCGTAGGGGATACGCAGTATTTT. The encoded protein is CASSLEGSGGAVGDTQYF.

The sample holds a few counts of this clone. This sequence joins TRBV10-3 and TRBJ2-5; TRBD2 agrees at 9 bases. V shed 2 bases and J 2 bases; nucleotides not matched to a gene: 6. The length of the CDR3 is 16 residues. Germline CDR1 and CDR2: ENHRY and SYGVKD. The CDR3 here is CAISEISGGPQETQYF. CDR3 bases: TGTGCCATCAGTGAGATTAGCGGGGGTCCTCAAGAGACCCAGTACTTC.

This chain joins TRBV19 and TRBJ1-1; TRBD1 matches at 7 bases. The germline V gene encodes CDR1 LNHDA and CDR2 SQIVND (reference sequence). The CDR3 is made up of 13 amino acids. V was pared by 5 bases and J by 3 bases, with 3 bases of the junction left unmatched. CDR3 in amino acids: CASSSTGDTEAFF. CDR3 in DNA: TGTGCCAGTAGTTCAACAGGGGACACTGAAGCTTTCTTT. Together with reference TRBV19 and TRBJ1-1, the CDR3 gives the full variable domain: DGGITQSPKYLFRKEGQNVTLSCEQNLNHDAMYWYRQDPGQGLRLIYYSQIVNDFQKGDIAEGYSVSREKKESFPLTVTSAQKNPTAFYLCASSSTGDTEAFFGQGTRLTVV.

This chain uses TRBV6-5 with TRBJ1-2, with 11 bases aligning to TRBD1. The junction had 3 bases not matched to a gene; V was cut back by 4 bases and J by 8 bases. This CDR3 comprises 13 residues. CDR1 is MNHEY, CDR2 SVGAGI, per germline. CDR3 sequence: CASSSGQGVGYTF. DNA for the CDR3: TGTGCCAGCAGTTCGGGACAGGGGGTCGGCTACACCTTC.

This chain uses TRBV7-9 with TRBJ2-3; D is ambiguous. The ends were cut back, 7 bases at V and 2 bases at J, with 16 bases in the middle. CDR3 length equals 15 residues. Germline CDR1 reads SEHNR; CDR2 reads FQNEAQ (reference sequence). The CDR3 region is CASTYSPIPTDTQYF. The CDR3 DNA reads TGTGCCAGCACTTACTCGCCAATTCCCACAGATACGCAGTATTTT.

V and J are TRBV21-1 and TRBJ1-2; the tabulated D call, TRBD1, remains unverified against the DNA. TRBV21-1 corresponds to a pseudogene. CDR3 length: 14 residues. The CDR3 loop reads CASSKSRQWGGYTF. The DNA of the CDR3 is TGTGCCAGCAGCAAGAGCAGACAGTGGGGTGGCTACACCTTC.

This clone was seen just once. The CDR3 DNA sequence: TGTGCCAGCAGCTTTGGTACAGCGAACACTGAAGCTTTCTTT. As protein: CASSFGTANTEAFF. This sequence joins TRBV5-4 and TRBJ1-1; D gene uncertain. CDR3 size: 14 residues. V shed 2 bases and J shed 1 base, with 9 bases lying between them. The germline CDR1 and CDR2 sequences are SGHNT and YYREEE (reference sequence). The full variable domain, in which reference TRBV5-4 and TRBJ1-1 provide the parts outside the CDR3, is ETGVTQSPTHLIKTRGQQVTLRCSSQSGHNTVSWYQQALGQGPQFIFQYYREEENGRGNFPPRFSGLQFPNYSSELNVNALELDDSALYLCASSFGTANTEAFFGQGTRLTVV.

The V call is TRBV15, the J call TRBJ2-5; 8 nucleotides agree with TRBD1. There are 17 residues in the CDR3. Germline V CDR1 and CDR2: LNHNV, YYDKDF (reference sequence). V trimming: 0 bases; J trimming: 7 bases; junction bases outside the gene matches: 13. DNA of the CDR3: TGTGCCACCAGCAGAGATCGAGGGGCAGGGGGCGGCGGGACCCAGTACTTC. Protein product: CATSRDRGAGGGGTQYF.

The J gene is TRBJ1-2, the V gene TRBV5-5; TRBD1 might be the D (5 bases). Germline V CDR1 and CDR2: SGHKS, YYEKEE (reference sequence). Trimming stripped 3 bases from V and 3 bases from J, with 9 bases between. The CDR3 totals 13 residues. CDR3 DNA: TGTGCCAGCAGCTCGCAGGGTTACTATGGCTACACCTTC. As protein: CASSSQGYYGYTF.

This sequence joins TRBV5-1 and TRBJ2-7; TRBD2 is a possible D gene (6 bases). V shed 5 bases and J shed 7 bases, with 22 bases lying between them. The CDR3 spans 15 residues. Germline V gene data show CDR1 as SGHRS and CDR2 as YFSETQ. The DNA of the CDR3 is TGCGCCAGCAGTCCCCACGGGGGAGGTCGGGAAGAGCAGTACTTC. Amino acids: CASSPHGGGREEQYF.

The chain is built from TRBV5-4 and TRBJ1-2; TRBD1 matches 12 bases. Trimming took 4 bases from V and 6 from J; bases not matched to a gene: 10. CDR3 size: 16 residues. Germline V gene data show CDR1 as SGHNT and CDR2 as YYREEE (reference sequence). The CDR3 here is CASSPFVGTGGDGYTF. The CDR3, as DNA: TGTGCCAGCAGCCCATTTGTGGGGACAGGGGGCGATGGCTACACCTTC.

The genes are TRBV18 and TRBJ2-3; perhaps TRBD2 as D (6 bases). Germline V gene data show CDR1 as KGHSH and CDR2 as LQKENI. V lost 3 bases and J 2 bases, leaving 18 bases between the germline ends. The CDR3 runs to 17 residues. The DNA for the CDR3 is TGTGCCAGCTCACCGTCCACGTCAGGCGGGATCACAGATACGCAGTATTTT. It specifies CASSPSTSGGITDTQYF.

The gene calls are TRBV9 and TRBJ1-1; D is ambiguous. CDR3 length: 14 amino acids. CDR1 is SGDLS, CDR2 YYNGEE, per germline. Trimming left V 3 bases short and J 1 base short, with 10 bases between. CDR3 nucleotide sequence: TGTGCCAGCAGCGCCACCGCGGGGAACACTGAAGCTTTCTTT. The encoded protein is CASSATAGNTEAFF.

This chain joins TRBV14 and TRBJ2-7; 9 nucleotides align to TRBD1. CDR1 and CDR2 (germline): SGHDN, FVKESK. The length of the CDR3 is 15 residues. The V and J ends lost 4 bases and 3 bases, in that order; junction bases with no gene match: 7. CDR3 in DNA: TGTGCCAGCAGCCCCCGGGGACAGGGACACTACGAGCAGTACTTC. As protein: CASSPRGQGHYEQYF.

The chain joins TRBV25-1 to TRBJ1-2; tentative D call: TRBD1 (6 bases). Germline loops: CDR1 MGHDK, CDR2 SYGVNS. The germline V and J ends were trimmed by 6 bases and 0 bases, with 8 bases remaining between them. The CDR3 runs 13 residues. The CDR3 loop is CASRDRANYGYTF. The CDR3 DNA follows: TGTGCCAGCAGGGACAGAGCTAACTATGGCTACACCTTC.

The chain combines TRBV2 with TRBJ1-2, with D perhaps TRBD1 (6 bases). The V gene's germline CDR1 is SNHLY and CDR2 FYNNEI. V was clipped by 2 bases and J by 8 bases, with 12 bases between them. This CDR3 has 13 amino acids. The CDR3 here is CASSEHRADGYTF. The CDR3 DNA reads as TGTGCCAGCAGTGAACACAGGGCAGACGGCTACACCTTC.

In this sample, this clone turned up a few times. V usage is TRBV15 and J usage is TRBJ1-3; 9 bases agree with TRBD1. After removal of 1 base from V and 2 bases from J, the junction contained 9 bases not matched to a gene. Germline values: CDR1 LNHNV, CDR2 YYDKDF (reference sequence). The CDR3 covers 18 residues. The CDR3 bases are TGTGCCACCAGCAGAGCCCGGGGACAGGGAAGGGCTGGAAACACCATATATTTT. Amino acid sequence: CATSRARGQGRAGNTIYF.

This clone has a single count. The chain uses TRBV6-5 and TRBJ1-3; D gene unclear. CDR3 length: 14 residues. The germline V gene encodes CDR1 MNHEY and CDR2 SVGAGI. The V end was cut by 2 bases, the J end by 0 bases, with 5 bases between. In DNA form, the CDR3 reads TGTGCCAGCAGTTACCAGGTCTCTGGAAACACCATATATTTT. Translated, it gives CASSYQVSGNTIYF.

The rearrangement uses TRBV18 and TRBJ2-5; perhaps TRBD1 as D (6 bases). This CDR3 comprises 14 residues. Trimming pared 3 bases from V and 4 bases from J, leaving 12 bases between. Germline V lookup: CDR1 KGHSH, CDR2 LQKENI. The CDR3 region has the DNA TGTGCCAGCTCACCCCCGACAGGTTTAGAGACCCAGTACTTC. It translates to CASSPPTGLETQYF.

The rearrangement uses TRBV6-5 and TRBJ2-1; a possible D gene is TRBD2 (6 bases). CDR3 length equals 14 residues. The V and J ends lost 3 bases and 9 bases respectively, with 15 bases between them. Germline V CDR1 and CDR2: MNHEY, SVGAGI. Here the CDR3 DNA reads TGTGCCAGCAGTTATCGACTAGAGAAGGGTGAGCAGTTCTTC. Translated: CASSYRLEKGEQFF.

The V gene is TRBV14, the J gene TRBJ2-3; 7 nucleotides agree with TRBD1. The germline CDR1 and CDR2 sequences are SGHDN and FVKESK. With V trimmed by 4 bases and J by 0 bases, 1 base remained unmatched. This CDR3 is 14 amino acids long. In nucleotides, the CDR3 is TGTGCCAGCAGCCGGGACAGCAGCACAGATACGCAGTATTTT. It is translated as CASSRDSSTDTQYF.

The chain has TRBV2 and TRBJ2-1; D perhaps matches TRBD2 (7 bases). The CDR3 contains 14 residues. The V gene lost 5 bases and the J gene lost 6 bases, with 14 bases spanning the gap. Germline lookup yields CDR1 SNHLY and CDR2 FYNNEI. CDR3 in amino acids: CASSWGGEVNEQFF. The CDR3 nucleotides read TGTGCCAGCAGTTGGGGGGGCGAGGTCAATGAGCAGTTCTTC.

This chain links TRBV5-8 with TRBJ1-1; TRBD1 is a possible D gene (6 bases). The CDR3 covers 14 residues. Trimming removed 0 bases at V and 3 bases at J, with 9 bases between. Germline V gene lookup returns CDR1 SGHTS and CDR2 YDEGEE. The CDR3 bases are TGTGCCAGCAGCTTGGGGACAGCCTACACTGAAGCTTTCTTT. Residues: CASSLGTAYTEAFF. Supplemented by reference TRBV5-8 and TRBJ1-1, the full variable domain reads EAGVTQSPTHLIKTRGQQATLRCSPISGHTSVYWYQQALGLGLQFLLWYDEGEERNRGNFPPRFSGRQFPNYSSELNVNALELEDSALYLCASSLGTAYTEAFFGQGTRLTVV.

The genes are TRBV7-3 and TRBJ2-1; 11 bases are shared with TRBD2. V trimming: 5 bases; J trimming: 6 bases; junction bases outside the gene matches: 3. The CDR3 is 14 amino acids. Germline values: CDR1 SGHTA, CDR2 FQGTGA. This CDR3 reads CASSLSGGANEQFF. The CDR3 region has the DNA TGTGCCAGCAGCCTTAGCGGGGGGGCCAATGAGCAGTTCTTC.

This chain links TRBV7-6 with TRBJ2-1; 12 bases map to TRBD2. This CDR3 has 16 amino acids. J lost 10 bases, V lost 0 bases, and 7 bases had no gene match. Germline V gives CDR1 SGHVS, CDR2 FNYEAQ. The CDR3 DNA reads as TGTGCCAGCAGCTTAGCGGCTAGCGGGGGGGCTCGGGAGCAGTTCTTC. This translates into CASSLAASGGAREQFF.

This chain joins TRBV5-1 and TRBJ2-3; the match to TRBD1 covers 10 bases. CDR1 and CDR2 from the germline V gene are SGHRS and YFSETQ. There are 18 residues in the CDR3. Trimming took 6 bases from V and 2 from J; bases not matched to a gene: 15. The CDR3 sequence is CASTSLFGTGEFTDTQYF. The CDR3 coding sequence is TGCGCCAGCACCTCGTTGTTTGGGACAGGGGAGTTCACAGATACGCAGTATTTT.

The chain is built from TRBV7-3 and TRBJ2-2, with D maybe TRBD1 (6 bases). CDR3 length: 13 residues. The V end lost 5 bases, the J end lost 6 bases, and 10 bases lay between the germline ends. Germline CDR1 and CDR2: SGHTA and FQGTGA. CDR3 residues: CASSTYRAGELFF. CDR3 nucleotides: TGTGCCAGCAGCACATACAGGGCCGGGGAGCTGTTTTTT.